The 22 T cell receptor beta chains below all came from one sample that was sequenced in a study of cytomegalovirus exposure and HLA in healthy donors. TCRdb's copy holds only in-frame clones and misses some; the assay was immunoSEQ multiplex PCR. The sample lists about 130,000 clones, roughly nine tenths seen once, with 9% to 9.5% in the top ten. What was sequenced was PBMCs. Receptor source: a young woman in good health and CMV-seropositive.

This chain links TRBV6-5 with TRBJ1-6; D uncertain. The CDR3 consists of 14 residues. With 5 bases removed from V and 0 bases from J, the gap between germline ends came to 5 bases. Germline values: CDR1 MNHEY, CDR2 SVGAGI. The CDR3 DNA is TGTGCCAGCAGTGAGATCTCCTATAATTCACCCCTCCACTTT. Translating it yields CASSEISYNSPLHF.

CDR3 nucleotides: TGTGCCAGCAGCGGGGACAGGGGCAATGAGCAGTTCTTC. It translates to CASSGDRGNEQFF. V is TRBV7-2 and J is TRBJ2-1; TRBD1 matches 10 bases. This CDR3 contains 13 residues. V was pared by 5 bases and J by 6 bases, with 1 base of the junction left unmatched. Germline CDR1 is SGHTA and CDR2 is FQGNSA.

The J gene is TRBJ1-5, the V gene TRBV9, with 11 bases aligning to TRBD1. The germline V gene has CDR1 SGDLS and CDR2 YYNGEE. The CDR3 has 17 residues. Germline trimming cut 0 bases from V and 5 bases from J; bases unmatched to any gene: 7. CDR3 residues: CASSVVGTGGSHQPQHF. CDR3 DNA: TGTGCCAGCAGCGTAGTGGGGACAGGGGGAAGTCATCAGCCCCAGCATTTT.

This chain uses TRBV2 with TRBJ2-2; D is perhaps TRBD2 (6 bases). Per the germline V gene, CDR1 is SNHLY and CDR2 is FYNNEI. The CDR3 contains 15 residues. V shed 7 bases and J shed 3 bases, with 15 bases lying between them. CDR3 sequence reads: CASTPLEGYTGELFF. CDR3 coding DNA: TGTGCCAGCACCCCTTTGGAGGGATACACCGGGGAGCTGTTTTTT.

This rearrangement joins TRBV30 to TRBJ2-3; 15 bases align to TRBD2. V was pared by 5 bases and J by 8 bases, with 5 bases of the junction left unmatched. Per the germline V gene, CDR1 is GTSNPN and CDR2 is SVGIG (reference sequence). This CDR3 comprises 14 residues. CDR3 sequence reads: CAWAGLAGGFTQYF. For the CDR3, the DNA is TGTGCCTGGGCCGGACTAGCGGGGGGGTTTACGCAGTATTTT.

The CDR3 bases are TGTGCCAGCAGCTTCTATGAGGGCGGAAACTATGGCTACACCTTC. It is translated as CASSFYEGGNYGYTF. V and J are TRBV5-6 and TRBJ1-2; D gene ambiguous. V was pared by 2 bases and J by 2 bases, with 13 bases between. The CDR3 covers 15 residues. The germline V gene has CDR1 SGHDT and CDR2 YYEEEE.

The chain uses TRBV2 and TRBJ1-4, with 7 bases lining up with TRBD1. CDR3 size: 14 residues. Germline-derived CDR1 and CDR2 are SNHLY and FYNNEI. With V trimmed by 4 bases and J by 7 bases, 6 bases remained unmatched. Here the CDR3 reads CASSGNRGVEKLFF. The CDR3 DNA reads as TGTGCCAGCAGTGGTAACAGGGGCGTTGAAAAACTGTTTTTT. Full variable domain (missing parts from reference TRBV2 and TRBJ1-4): EPEVTQTPSHQVTQMGQEVILRCVPISNHLYFYWYRQILGQKVEFLVSFYNNEISEKSEIFDDQFSVERPDGSNFTLKIRSTKLEDSAMYFCASSGNRGVEKLFFGSGTQLSVL.

This clone has at least ten counts. The chain recombines TRBV4-1 with TRBJ1-2; 10 bases agree with TRBD1. V lost 5 bases and J lost 7; bases outside the gene matches: 13. Germline assignment: CDR1 MGHRA and CDR2 YSYEKL. This CDR3 region has 16 residues. The CDR3 sequence is CASSNLPGTGAGGYTF. CDR3 coding DNA: TGCGCCAGCAGCAACCTTCCCGGGACAGGGGCCGGTGGCTACACCTTC.

The chain uses TRBV2 and TRBJ2-2; tentative D call: TRBD2 (5 bases). This CDR3 region has 16 residues. In germline, CDR1 is SNHLY, CDR2 FYNNEI. Trimming took off 1 base at V and 6 bases at J, with 15 bases between the two ends. The CDR3 DNA sequence: TGTGCCAGCAGTGAAGGGTATCCGGGAAACTCCGGGGAGCTGTTTTTT. Its protein product is CASSEGYPGNSGELFF. Combining the CDR3 with reference TRBV2 and TRBJ2-2 gives the whole variable domain EPEVTQTPSHQVTQMGQEVILRCVPISNHLYFYWYRQILGQKVEFLVSFYNNEISEKSEIFDDQFSVERPDGSNFTLKIRSTKLEDSAMYFCASSEGYPGNSGELFFGEGSRLTVL.

V is TRBV10-2 and J is TRBJ1-5; D is possibly TRBD1 (6 bases). Germline lookup yields CDR1 WSHSY and CDR2 SAAADI. The CDR3 loop spans 12 amino acids. Between the trimmed V and J ends, which lost 7 bases and 8 bases, there was a span of 12 bases. CDR3 loop: CASTQGREPQHF. CDR3 sequence (DNA): TGCGCCAGCACGCAGGGGAGGGAGCCCCAGCATTTT.

This chain links TRBV5-4 with TRBJ2-5, with D maybe TRBD2 (6 bases). V was trimmed by 3 bases and J by 5 bases, leaving 14 bases between them. CDR3 length equals 14 residues. CDR1 and CDR2 (germline): SGHNT, YYREEE (reference sequence). Here the CDR3 DNA reads TGTGCCAGCAGCTCTGGCCGACTAGAGGAGACCCAGTACTTC. Translating gives CASSSGRLEETQYF.

This sequence joins TRBV7-8 and TRBJ1-1; 8 bases match TRBD1. This CDR3 region has 14 residues. V lost 6 bases, J lost 5 bases, and 8 bases stayed unmatched. Germline lookup yields CDR1 SGHVS and CDR2 FQNEAQ. CDR3 bases: TGTGCCAGCAGTCCGGACAGGGAGCGGACTGAAGCTTTCTTT. Translation: CASSPDRERTEAFF.

The chain has TRBV28 and TRBJ2-7; maybe TRBD1 (6 bases). Trimming took off 6 bases at V and 0 bases at J, with 12 bases between the two ends. CDR3 length equals 14 residues. Germline V gene lookup returns CDR1 MDHEN and CDR2 SYDVKM. The CDR3 is CASSLTGYSYEQYF. Written as DNA, the CDR3 is TGTGCCAGCAGCCTAACAGGGTACTCCTACGAGCAGTACTTC.

This chain joins TRBV7-8 and TRBJ2-7; 7 positions match TRBD2. V shed 5 bases and J 9 bases; nucleotides not matched to a gene: 16. CDR1 is SGHVS and CDR2 is FQNEAQ in the germline V gene. CDR3 length equals 15 residues. CDR3 region: CASSLGASGPAGQYF. The CDR3 DNA is TGTGCCAGCAGCCTCGGCGCTAGCGGCCCCGCGGGGCAGTACTTC.

The chain carries TRBV6-1 and TRBJ1-1, with no clear D. The ends were cut back, 6 bases at V and 1 base at J, with 12 bases in the middle. This CDR3 region has 14 residues. The germline gives CDR1 MNHNS, CDR2 SASEGT. CDR3 DNA sequence: TGTGCCAGCAGCCCCATAGGAGGGAACACTGAAGCTTTCTTT. Its protein product is CASSPIGGNTEAFF.

The chain uses TRBV4-1 and TRBJ1-2; tentative D call: TRBD1 (5 bases). CDR1 is MGHRA, CDR2 YSYEKL, per germline. The CDR3 totals 14 residues. The V end lost 2 bases, the J end lost 7 bases, and 14 bases lay between the germline ends. The DNA of the CDR3 is TGCGCCAGCAGCCAATTGGCAGGGCAGGGTGGCTACACCTTC. Residues: CASSQLAGQGGYTF.

The chain couples TRBV4-3 to TRBJ2-3, with 7 bases matching TRBD2. This CDR3 spans 15 amino acids. Germline CDR1 is LGHNA and CDR2 is YSLEER. J lost 10 bases, V lost 0 bases, and 10 bases had no gene match. The chain's CDR3 is CASSQDFQRGSPQYF. In nucleotides, the CDR3 is TGCGCCAGCAGCCAAGATTTCCAGCGGGGATCCCCGCAGTATTTT.

This sequence joins TRBV28 and TRBJ1-5, with TRBD1 identical over 7 bases. Losses at the gene ends were 5 bases for V and 4 bases for J; bases not matched to a gene: 11. This CDR3 spans 16 amino acids. CDR1 is MDHEN and CDR2 is SYDVKM in the germline V gene. CDR3 residues: CASSATGTVINQPQHF. As DNA, the CDR3 is TGTGCCAGCAGTGCCACCGGGACAGTCATTAATCAGCCCCAGCATTTT. The whole variable domain, filled in from reference TRBV28 and TRBJ1-5, reads DVKVTQSSRYLVKRTGEKVFLECVQDMDHENMFWYRQDPGLGLRLIYFSYDVKMKEKGDIPEGYSVSREKKERFSLILESASTNQTSMYLCASSATGTVINQPQHFGDGTRLSIL.

V is TRBV7-9 and J is TRBJ1-4; the D gene is possibly TRBD1 (6 bases). Trimming cost V 3 bases and J 5 bases, with 13 bases left between them. The CDR3 spans 15 residues. The germline CDR1 and CDR2 sequences are SEHNR and FQNEAQ (reference sequence). Written as DNA, the CDR3 is TGTGCCAGCAGCTTTACAGGGAAAATGAATGAAAAACTGTTTTTT. This gives the protein CASSFTGKMNEKLFF.

The V call is TRBV27, the J call TRBJ2-6; 8 bases align to TRBD2. CDR3 size: 17 residues. Germline V gene lookup returns CDR1 MNHEY and CDR2 SMNVEV (reference sequence). V shed 0 bases and J 0 bases; nucleotides not matched to a gene: 1. CDR3 nucleotide sequence: TGTGCCAGCAGTTTATCAGCGGGGGTCTCTGGGGCCAACGTCCTGACTTTC. It is translated as CASSLSAGVSGANVLTF.

This rearrangement joins TRBV27 to TRBJ2-1, with D perhaps matching TRBD2 (7 bases). The ends were cut back, 5 bases at V and 8 bases at J, with 19 bases in the middle. The CDR3 runs to 15 residues. Germline CDR1 and CDR2: MNHEY and SMNVEV (reference sequence). CDR3 in DNA: TGTGCCAGCAGTCCAGAGGGGGGGGTCTCGGATGAGCAGTTCTTC. Protein sequence: CASSPEGGVSDEQFF.

J is TRBJ2-5 and V is TRBV28, with 16 bases fitting TRBD2. V shed 5 bases and J 2 bases; nucleotides not matched to a gene: 5. Germline assignment: CDR1 MDHEN and CDR2 SYDVKM. The CDR3 length is 17 residues. The CDR3 nucleotides are TGTGCCAGCAGTACCCCGGGACTAGCGGGGGGGCAAGAGACCCAGTACTTC. Amino acids: CASSTPGLAGGQETQYF.